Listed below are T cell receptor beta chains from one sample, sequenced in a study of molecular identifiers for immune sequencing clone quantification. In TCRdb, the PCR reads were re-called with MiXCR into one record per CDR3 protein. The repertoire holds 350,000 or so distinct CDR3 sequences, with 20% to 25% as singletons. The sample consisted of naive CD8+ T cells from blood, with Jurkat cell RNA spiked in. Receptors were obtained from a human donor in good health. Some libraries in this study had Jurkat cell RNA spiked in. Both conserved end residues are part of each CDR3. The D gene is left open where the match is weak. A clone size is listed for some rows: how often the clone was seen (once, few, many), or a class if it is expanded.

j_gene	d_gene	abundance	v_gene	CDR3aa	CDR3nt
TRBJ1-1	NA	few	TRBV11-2	CASSLEYLLNTEAFF	TGTGCCAGCAGCTTAGAATACCTTTTGAACACTGAAGCTTTCTTT
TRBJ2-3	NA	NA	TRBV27	CASSLIWGGGTDTQYF	TGTGCCAGCAGTTTAATTTGGGGGGGCGGCACAGATACGCAGTATTTT
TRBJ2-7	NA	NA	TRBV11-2	CASSPPGPDPLEQYF	TGTGCCAGCAGCCCGCCGGGCCCCGATCCCCTCGAGCAGTACTTC
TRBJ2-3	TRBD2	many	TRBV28	CASSSWIVAGGPGTDTQYF	TGTGCCAGCAGTTCTTGGATAGTAGCGGGAGGGCCGGGGACAGATACGCAGTATTTT
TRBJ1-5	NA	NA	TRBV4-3	CASSQDRQFNQPQHF	TGCGCCAGCAGCCAAGATCGACAATTCAATCAGCCCCAGCATTTT
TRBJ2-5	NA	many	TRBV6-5	CASSFGNTQYF	TGTGCCAGCAGTTTTGGAAATACCCAGTACTTC
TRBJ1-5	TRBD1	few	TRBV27	CASSPGGQHQPQHF	TGTGCCAGCAGTCCAGGGGGGCAGCATCAGCCCCAGCATTTT
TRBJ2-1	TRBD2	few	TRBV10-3	CAISGTRGRAGDNEQFF	TGTGCCATCAGTGGGACTCGCGGGAGGGCCGGAGACAATGAGCAGTTCTTC
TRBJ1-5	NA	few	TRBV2	CASSGTDDSNQPQHF	TGTGCCAGCAGTGGGACAGACGATAGCAATCAGCCCCAGCATTTT
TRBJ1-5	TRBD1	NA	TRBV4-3	CASSPGDSLSNQPQHF	TGCGCCAGCAGCCCCGGGGACAGTTTAAGCAATCAGCCCCAGCATTTT
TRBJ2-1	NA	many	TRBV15	CATSRPSQGLDEQFF	TGTGCCACCAGCAGACCTTCTCAGGGGTTGGATGAGCAGTTCTTC
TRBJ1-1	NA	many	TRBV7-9	CASSPLQGWTEAFF	TGTGCCAGCAGCCCTTTACAGGGTTGGACTGAAGCTTTCTTT
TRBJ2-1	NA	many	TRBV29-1	CSVLVQGSAINEQFF	TGCAGCGTTCTCGTACAGGGCTCCGCGATCAATGAGCAGTTCTTC
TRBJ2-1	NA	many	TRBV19	CASSAGSRGYNEQFF	TGTGCCAGTAGTGCTGGCTCCCGGGGGTACAATGAGCAGTTCTTC
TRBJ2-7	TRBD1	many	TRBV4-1	CASKGQYEQYF	TGCGCCAGCAAGGGACAGTACGAGCAGTACTTC
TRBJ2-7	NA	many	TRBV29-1	CSVETGSELGEQYF	TGCAGCGTTGAAACAGGGTCCGAGCTTGGGGAGCAGTACTTC
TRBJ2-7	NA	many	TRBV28	CASSFLDSSYEQYF	TGTGCCAGCAGTTTTTTGGACAGCTCCTACGAGCAGTACTTC
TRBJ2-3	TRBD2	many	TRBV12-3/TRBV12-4	CASRPLGLAGTDTQYF	TGTGCCAGCAGACCCCTGGGGCTAGCGGGGACAGATACGCAGTATTTT
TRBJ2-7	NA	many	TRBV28	CASSLKAGGDEQYF	TGTGCCAGCAGTTTAAAAGCAGGGGGGGACGAGCAGTACTTC
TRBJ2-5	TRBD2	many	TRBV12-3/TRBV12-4	CASSRTGGSETQYF	TGTGCCAGCAGCCGCACGGGAGGGTCGGAGACCCAGTACTTC
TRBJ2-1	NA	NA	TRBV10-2	CASSMENSYNEQFF	TGCGCCAGCAGCATGGAGAACTCCTACAATGAGCAGTTCTTC
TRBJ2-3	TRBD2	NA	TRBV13	CGSSSSNPSGGAPDTQYF	TGTGGCAGCAGCTCGAGTAACCCTAGCGGGGGGGCCCCAGATACGCAGTATTTT
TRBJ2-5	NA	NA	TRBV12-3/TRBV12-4	CASSGSGTSLRETQYF	TGTGCCAGCAGTGGCTCCGGTACATCTCTAAGGGAGACCCAGTACTTC
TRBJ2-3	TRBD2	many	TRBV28	CASSFTLAGGTTTDTQYF	TGTGCCAGCAGTTTCACACTAGCGGGAGGCACAACTACAGATACGCAGTATTTT
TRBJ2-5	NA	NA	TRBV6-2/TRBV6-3	CASSSSWGEKTQYF	TGTGCCAGCAGTTCATCTTGGGGGGAGAAGACCCAGTACTTC
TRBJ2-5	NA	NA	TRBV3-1	CASSQVFSTGPQETQYF	TGTGCCAGCAGCCAAGTTTTTTCGACAGGCCCCCAAGAGACCCAGTACTTC
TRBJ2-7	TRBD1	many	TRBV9	CASSVGMGQGSYEQYF	TGTGCCAGCAGCGTAGGAATGGGACAGGGCTCCTACGAGCAGTACTTC
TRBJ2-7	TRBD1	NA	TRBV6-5	CASSDTGGSPYEQYF	TGTGCCAGCAGTGACACAGGGGGCTCTCCCTACGAGCAGTACTTC
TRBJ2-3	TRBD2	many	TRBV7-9	CASRATFAAGGLDTQYF	TGTGCCAGCAGAGCCACTTTCGCGGCGGGAGGTTTAGATACGCAGTATTTT
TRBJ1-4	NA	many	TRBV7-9	CASSLGPATNEKLFF	TGTGCCAGCAGCTTAGGGCCGGCAACTAATGAAAAACTGTTTTTT
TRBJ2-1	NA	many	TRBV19	CASSPALSNEQFF	TGTGCCAGTAGTCCCGCCTTGAGTAATGAGCAGTTCTTC
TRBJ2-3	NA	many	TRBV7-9	CASSAGTSLSTDTQYF	TGTGCCAGCAGCGCCGGGACCTCTCTTAGCACAGATACGCAGTATTTT
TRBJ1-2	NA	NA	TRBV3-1	CASSRVDRTYYGYTF	TGTGCCAGCAGCCGAGTGGACAGAACCTACTATGGCTACACCTTC
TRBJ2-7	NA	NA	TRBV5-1	CASSLSGQGLLEQYF	TGCGCCAGCAGCTTGTCTGGACAAGGCCTGTTGGAGCAGTACTTC